Below are 15 T cell receptor beta chains sequenced from a single sample in a study of long-term antiretroviral therapy in people with HIV. The immunoSEQ assay was v3.0, run at survey level. The method was immunoSEQ multiplex PCR; TCRdb's version includes in-frame clones alone and lacks a portion of them. The data contain 20,000 or so clones, approximately 82% of them singletons. This specimen consisted of unsorted PBMCs, obtained 0.5 years before starting antiretroviral therapy. The receptors were sampled from a woman aged 45 to 65 with HIV.

V and J are TRBV15 and TRBJ1-2; the match to TRBD1 covers 7 bases. Germline CDR1 LNHNV, CDR2 YYDKDF (reference sequence). The CDR3 covers 14 residues. V gave up 0 bases and J gave up 9 bases; unmatched junction bases: 7. CDR3: CATSRDGGQWRYTF. CDR3 nucleotides: TGTGCCACCAGCAGAGATGGGGGACAGTGGCGCTACACCTTC. The full variable domain, with the rest looked up from reference TRBV15 and TRBJ1-2, is DAMVIQNPRYQVTQFGKPVTLSCSQTLNHNVMYWYQQKSSQAPKLLFHYYDKDFNNEADTPDNFQSRRPNTSFCFLDIRSPGLGDTAMYLCATSRDGGQWRYTFGSGTRLTVV.

The V gene is TRBV12-5, the J gene TRBJ2-2, with D possibly called TRBD1 or TRBD2 (5 bases each). The V gene's germline CDR1 is LGHNT and CDR2 FRNRAP. The CDR3 runs to 17 residues. Deletions cut 5 bases from V and 0 bases from J, with 16 bases between. The CDR3 loop is CASGQGPPLANTGELFF. In nucleotides, the CDR3 is TGTGCTAGTGGTCAGGGACCTCCGCTGGCGAACACCGGGGAGCTGTTTTTT.

The chain joins TRBV5-1 to TRBJ2-5; D may be TRBD1 or TRBD2 (6 bases each). The CDR3 is 16 residues long. Germline V gives CDR1 SGHRS, CDR2 YFSETQ. Trimming took off 6 bases at V and 4 bases at J, with 22 bases between the two ends. CDR3 in amino acids: CASNTWRPGAGETQYF. The CDR3, as DNA: TGCGCCAGCAACACTTGGCGTCCGGGGGCAGGAGAGACCCAGTACTTC.

This chain joins TRBV19 and TRBJ1-4; TRBD1 aligns across 9 bases. The J segment lost 11 bases and the V segment lost 9 bases, leaving 10 bases of the junction unmatched. The CDR3 is made up of 13 amino acids. Germline CDR1 and CDR2: LNHDA and SQIVND (reference sequence). CDR3 DNA sequence: TGTGCCAGCCAATTTGAAGACAGGGGGAAACTGTTTTTT. It specifies CASQFEDRGKLFF.

The rearrangement joins TRBV30 to TRBJ2-7; 8 bases map to TRBD1. Per germline, CDR1 GTSNPN and CDR2 SVGIG (reference sequence). The V segment lost 3 bases and the J segment 0 bases; nucleotides outside the gene matches: 7. The CDR3 runs to 15 residues. CDR3 nucleotides: TGTGCCTGGAGATCGGACAGGGAGTACTCCTACGAGCAGTACTTC. Protein sequence: CAWRSDREYSYEQYF.

By share, this clone counts as medium-sized. This chain uses TRBV7-8 with TRBJ1-1; maybe TRBD1 (6 bases). The CDR3 is 15 amino acids. Germline V CDR1 and CDR2: SGHVS, FQNEAQ. V lost 1 base and J lost 4, with 13 bases in between. This CDR3 reads CASSLDGGPGTEAFF. In DNA form, the CDR3 reads TGTGCCAGCAGCTTAGATGGGGGGCCGGGCACTGAAGCTTTCTTT.

The chain carries TRBV5-4 and TRBJ2-3; 7 nucleotides line up with TRBD1. The CDR3 is made up of 14 amino acids. Germline lookup yields CDR1 SGHNT and CDR2 YYREEE (reference sequence). V lost 4 bases, J lost 0 bases, and 2 bases stayed unmatched. The CDR3 here is CASSRDSSTDTQYF. The CDR3, as DNA: TGTGCCAGCAGCCGGGACAGTAGCACAGATACGCAGTATTTT.

The chain recombines TRBV5-1 with TRBJ2-5; 7 bases agree with TRBD1. Trimming removed 4 bases from V and 4 bases from J; junction bases left unmatched: 10. This CDR3 contains 15 residues. The germline V gene encodes CDR1 SGHRS and CDR2 YFSETQ. CDR3 coding DNA: TGCGCCAGCAGCCGGCAGACAGGGTTGGGAGAGACCCAGTACTTC. As protein: CASSRQTGLGETQYF.

The chain employs TRBV6-5 and TRBJ2-5; D is perhaps TRBD2 (6 bases). Trimming shortened V by 0 bases and J by 4 bases, and 15 bases separated the two germline ends. Germline V CDR1 and CDR2: MNHEY, SVGAGI. The CDR3 runs to 16 residues. CDR3 in DNA: TGTGCCAGCAGTTACTCGTCTAGCGAGCGAGGAGAGACCCAGTACTTC. Translating gives CASSYSSSERGETQYF.

This clone was recorded only once. This chain links TRBV11-2 with TRBJ2-5; perhaps TRBD2 as D (7 bases). Trimming shortened V by 6 bases and J by 5 bases, and 13 bases separated the two germline ends. CDR1 and CDR2 from the germline V gene are SGHAT and FQNNGV. The CDR3 consists of 13 residues. The CDR3 bases are TGTGCCAGCAGGTTGGGGGGGCCGGAGACCCAGTACTTC. The encoded protein is CASRLGGPETQYF.

The chain recombines TRBV20-1 with TRBJ2-7; D is unclear. The CDR3 runs 11 residues. V shed 4 bases and J shed 3 bases, with 7 bases lying between them. The germline V gene has CDR1 DFQATT and CDR2 SNEGSKA (reference sequence). CDR3 sequence: CSANDNYEQYF. The CDR3 DNA follows: TGCAGTGCTAATGACAACTACGAGCAGTACTTC.

The J gene is TRBJ2-7, the V gene TRBV2, with 13 bases lining up with TRBD2. The germline CDR1 and CDR2 sequences are SNHLY and FYNNEI. The CDR3 covers 15 residues. J lost 4 bases, V lost 6 bases, and 6 bases had no gene match. The chain's CDR3 is CASRNPGLAGYEQYV. The CDR3 DNA follows: TGTGCCAGCAGGAATCCGGGACTAGCGGGATACGAGCAGTACGTC.

The chain has TRBV5-1 and TRBJ2-5, with TRBD2 matching over 11 bases. The germline CDR1 and CDR2 sequences are SGHRS and YFSETQ. V shed 2 bases, J shed 2 bases, and the junction held 8 bases outside the gene matches. The CDR3 spans 17 residues. The CDR3 here is CASSLLFLAGGQETQYF. In DNA form, the CDR3 reads TGCGCCAGCAGCTTATTGTTCCTAGCGGGGGGACAAGAGACCCAGTACTTC.

The chain carries TRBV30 and TRBJ1-1, with D unclear. The CDR3 spans 13 residues. The germline V gene encodes CDR1 GTSNPN and CDR2 SVGIG (reference sequence). The V gene lost 0 bases and the J gene lost 4 bases, with 9 bases spanning the gap. CDR3 loop: CAWSVWGGTEAFF. The CDR3 DNA reads TGTGCCTGGAGTGTCTGGGGTGGCACTGAAGCTTTCTTT.

The chain uses TRBV6-5 and TRBJ1-1; TRBD1 might be the D (6 bases). This CDR3 has 13 residues. Germline CDR1 and CDR2: MNHEY and SVGAGI. Trimming removed 5 bases at V and 6 bases at J, with 13 bases between. The CDR3, as DNA: TGTGCCAGCAGTCGCCAGGGGATCCCTGAAGCTTTCTTT. As protein: CASSRQGIPEAFF.